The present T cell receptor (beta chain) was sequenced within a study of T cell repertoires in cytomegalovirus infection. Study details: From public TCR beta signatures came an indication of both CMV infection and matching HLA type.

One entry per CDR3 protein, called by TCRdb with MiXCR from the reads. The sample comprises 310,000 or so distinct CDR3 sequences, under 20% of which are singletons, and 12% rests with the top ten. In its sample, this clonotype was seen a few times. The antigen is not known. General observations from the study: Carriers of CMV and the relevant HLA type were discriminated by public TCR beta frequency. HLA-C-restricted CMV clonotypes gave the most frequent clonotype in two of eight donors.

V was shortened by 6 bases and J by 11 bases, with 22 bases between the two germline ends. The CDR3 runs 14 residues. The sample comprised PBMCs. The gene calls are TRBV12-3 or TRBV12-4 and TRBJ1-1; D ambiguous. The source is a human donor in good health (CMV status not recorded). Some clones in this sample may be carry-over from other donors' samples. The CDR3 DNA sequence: TGTGCCAGCAGAACGGCGTTTTGGGCAACTTCGGCTTTCTTT. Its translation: CASRTAFWATSAFF.